The clone carrying this T cell receptor (beta chain) has just one count. The study assigned cohorts using participant-reported clinical history. Germline trimming cut 2 bases from V and 2 bases from J; bases unmatched to any gene: 17. The CDR3 length is 19 residues. CDR1 is SGHRS and CDR2 is YFSETQ in the germline V gene. This entry belongs to a study of blood T cell repertoires in COVID-19. The repertoire was sequenced with immunoSEQ multiplex PCR; TCRdb's copy has only in-frame clones and lacks some. This sample has approximately 380,000 clones, with 88% found just once. The V gene is TRBV5-1, the J gene TRBJ2-3; TRBD1 aligns across 7 bases. The sequence was obtained from a woman under 30 who had recovered from COVID-19. The sample was PBMCs or T cells enriched from blood (not recorded which). This chain's CDR3 is CASSFGTASPKATTDTQYF. CDR3 DNA sequence: TGCGCCAGCAGCTTTGGGACAGCCTCTCCCAAAGCGACCACAGATACGCAGTATTTT.